This entry lists 25 T cell receptor beta chains sequenced from one sample in a study of blood T cell repertoires in COVID-19. Sequencing was performed with immunoSEQ multiplex PCR; in TCRdb, only in-frame clones are kept and a portion is missing. The data hold about 200,000 clones, with 85% observed a single time. Specimen: PBMCs or T cells enriched from blood (not recorded which). These receptors were taken from a man aged 40-50 years who had recovered from COVID-19.

The chain uses TRBV18 and TRBJ2-1; the D gene is possibly TRBD2 (5 bases). CDR1 KGHSH and CDR2 LQKENI come from the germline V gene. This CDR3 comprises 17 residues. The germline V and J ends were trimmed by 4 bases and 4 bases, with 20 bases remaining between them. CDR3 in DNA: TGTGCCAGCTCACTTTTCGGTAGCGCAAGAACATACAATGAGCAGTTCTTC. This translates into CASSLFGSARTYNEQFF.

The V call is TRBV12-3 or TRBV12-4, the J call TRBJ2-7, with a possible D match to TRBD1 (5 bases). The CDR3 spans 12 residues. Trimming removed 3 bases at V and 6 bases at J, with 9 bases between. The CDR3 bases are TGTGCCAGCAGTTTGGTCAGGGCCGAGCAGTACTTC. As protein: CASSLVRAEQYF.

The chain has TRBV15 and TRBJ2-3; TRBD2 matches at 9 bases. The CDR3 is 14 amino acids. V shed 3 bases and J 5 bases; nucleotides not matched to a gene: 3. CDR1 and CDR2 from the germline V gene are LNHNV and YYDKDF (reference sequence). The CDR3 sequence is CATSSGTSRDTQYF. For the CDR3, the DNA is TGTGCCACCAGCAGCGGGACTAGCCGAGATACGCAGTATTTT.

The rearrangement uses TRBV2 and TRBJ2-1; D possibly corresponds to TRBD1 (5 bases). V was trimmed by 7 bases and J by 7 bases, leaving 11 bases between them. Germline lookup yields CDR1 SNHLY and CDR2 FYNNEI. The CDR3 length is 12 residues. The CDR3 bases are TGTGCCAGCACAGGGTCGGTTAATGAGCAGTTCTTC. This sequence encodes CASTGSVNEQFF.

This chain joins TRBV9 and TRBJ2-1; D might be TRBD2 (6 bases). Germline CDR1 reads SGDLS; CDR2 reads YYNGEE. The CDR3 runs to 13 residues. V was pared by 4 bases and J by 6 bases, with 11 bases between. The CDR3 DNA sequence: TGTGCCAGCAGCCTAACCGGGGGCAATGAGCAGTTCTTC. The encoded protein is CASSLTGGNEQFF.

This chain joins TRBV18 and TRBJ2-1, with 8 bases that match TRBD1. Unmatched junction bases numbered 8, after V lost 0 bases and J lost 7 bases. Germline CDR1 KGHSH, CDR2 LQKENI. The CDR3 length is 16 residues. The CDR3 spells CASSPPGQGANNEQFF. The CDR3 bases are TGTGCCAGCTCACCACCGGGGCAGGGGGCGAATAATGAGCAGTTCTTC.

The table lists this clone with a few counts. The chain is built from TRBV6-5 and TRBJ2-7; 8 positions match TRBD2. The germline gives CDR1 MNHEY, CDR2 SVGAGI. The CDR3 sequence is 15 residues long. V was pared by 5 bases and J by 4 bases, with 10 bases of the junction left unmatched. CDR3 DNA sequence: TGTGCCAGCAGTCCCGGGGGGGGGTACTCTTACGAGCAGTACTTC. Translated, it gives CASSPGGGYSYEQYF.

The chain uses TRBV28 and TRBJ1-2; perhaps TRBD1 as D (6 bases). The CDR3 loop spans 16 amino acids. Trimming removed 3 bases from V and 0 bases from J, with 14 bases in between. In germline, CDR1 is MDHEN, CDR2 SYDVKM. The CDR3 region has the DNA TGTGCCAGCAGTTTGGGCAGGGGTGGGGCTAACTATGGCTACACCTTC. It encodes CASSLGRGGANYGYTF.

This sequence joins TRBV6-2 or TRBV6-3 and TRBJ2-7; 7 bases align to TRBD1. The CDR3 is 13 amino acids. Trimming at V came to 4 bases and at J to 4 bases, leaving 4 bases not matched to a gene. Germline V gene sequence: CDR1 MNHEY, CDR2 SVGEGT. CDR3 coding DNA: TGTGCCAGCAGTTGGGGACAGCGATACGAGCAGTACTTC. This encodes CASSWGQRYEQYF.

The count of this clone is one. The chain couples TRBV10-3 to TRBJ2-7; D is perhaps TRBD2 (7 bases). In germline, CDR1 is ENHRY, CDR2 SYGVKD. This CDR3 contains 14 residues. The V gene lost 3 bases and the J gene lost 1 base, with 10 bases spanning the gap. CDR3 in amino acids: CAISEKGGSYEQYF. The CDR3 DNA follows: TGTGCCATCAGTGAAAAGGGGGGGTCCTACGAGCAGTACTTC.

The gene calls are TRBV27 and TRBJ2-1; 9 nucleotides agree with TRBD1. Trimming took 4 bases from V and 3 from J; bases not matched to a gene: 4. Germline values: CDR1 MNHEY, CDR2 SMNVEV (reference sequence). There are 15 residues in the CDR3. CDR3 region: CASSSRDRVYNEQFF. The CDR3 bases are TGTGCCAGCAGTTCACGGGACAGGGTCTACAATGAGCAGTTCTTC.

V gene TRBV9 combines with J gene TRBJ2-5; 10 nucleotides line up with TRBD2. This CDR3 spans 16 amino acids. The junction had 7 bases not matched to a gene; V was cut back by 0 bases and J by 5 bases. CDR1 and CDR2 from the germline V gene are SGDLS and YYNGEE. Written as DNA, the CDR3 is TGTGCCAGCAGCGTAGACTCTAGCGGGAGTTACGAGACCCAGTACTTC. It specifies CASSVDSSGSYETQYF.

The CDR3 nucleotides read TGTGCCTGGACCCACGGGGGGGGCCGGAGCTCTGGGGCCAACGTCCTGACTTTC. Translated, it gives CAWTHGGGRSSGANVLTF. This chain joins TRBV30 and TRBJ2-6, with 8 bases that match TRBD2. The CDR3 contains 18 residues. The V segment lost 4 bases and the J segment 0 bases; nucleotides outside the gene matches: 11. The V gene's germline CDR1 is GTSNPN and CDR2 SVGIG (reference sequence).

This clone was recorded only once. V and J are TRBV5-5 and TRBJ2-5; TRBD1 is a possible D gene (5 bases). The germline V gene encodes CDR1 SGHKS and CDR2 YYEKEE (reference sequence). Between the trimmed V and J ends, which lost 0 bases and 2 bases, there was a span of 8 bases. The CDR3 spans 14 residues. CDR3 protein: CASSLGQLQETQYF. CDR3 nucleotides: TGTGCCAGCAGCTTGGGACAGCTTCAAGAGACCCAGTACTTC.

This chain links TRBV2 with TRBJ1-5, with D hard to call. Germline CDR1 and CDR2: SNHLY and FYNNEI. There are 14 residues in the CDR3. Trimming pared 2 bases from V and 5 bases from J, leaving 10 bases between. The CDR3 is CASSENRSDQPQHF. The DNA of the CDR3 is TGTGCCAGCAGTGAAAATCGCAGTGATCAGCCCCAGCATTTT.

The V gene is TRBV3-1 (or the pseudogene TRBV3-2), the J gene TRBJ2-3; 10 bases match TRBD2. Germline CDR1 reads LGHDT; CDR2 reads YNNKEL (reference sequence). V was clipped by 3 bases and J by 1 base; unmatched bases: 7. CDR3 length: 17 residues. CDR3 in DNA: TGTGCCAGCAGCCACTTCGGACTAGCGGATCGCACAGATACGCAGTATTTT. Amino acids: CASSHFGLADRTDTQYF.

The rearrangement joins TRBV6-2 or TRBV6-3 to TRBJ2-7, with D possibly TRBD2 on 6 matching bases. This CDR3 comprises 13 residues. The V end lost 3 bases, the J end lost 3 bases, and 9 bases lay between the germline ends. Germline CDR1 reads MNHEY; CDR2 reads SVGEGT. CDR3 amino acids: CASSYLRDYEQYF. In DNA, the CDR3 is TGTGCCAGCAGTTATTTGCGGGACTACGAGCAGTACTTC.

This clone appeared a few times. CDR3 residues: CASSPTGRTAGELFF. The CDR3, as DNA: TGTGCCAGCAGTCCGACAGGGCGAACGGCCGGGGAGCTGTTTTTT. This chain connects TRBV5-4 to TRBJ2-2; the match to TRBD1 covers 7 bases. J gave up 6 bases and V 5 bases, and 10 bases lay outside the gene matches. CDR3 length: 15 amino acids. Germline V lookup: CDR1 SGHNT, CDR2 YYREEE (reference sequence). Together with reference TRBV5-4 and TRBJ2-2, the CDR3 gives the full variable domain: ETGVTQSPTHLIKTRGQQVTLRCSSQSGHNTVSWYQQALGQGPQFIFQYYREEENGRGNFPPRFSGLQFPNYSSELNVNALELDDSALYLCASSPTGRTAGELFFGEGSRLTVL.

The chain combines TRBV7-9 with TRBJ2-7, with D perhaps matching TRBD1 (7 bases). The V end lost 8 bases, the J end lost 3 bases, and 17 bases lay between the germline ends. Germline V gene lookup returns CDR1 SEHNR and CDR2 FQNEAQ (reference sequence). The CDR3 contains 14 residues. This chain's CDR3 is CASEEGQHNYEQYF. As DNA, the CDR3 is TGTGCCAGCGAGGAGGGACAGCACAACTACGAGCAGTACTTC.

The chain has TRBV2 and TRBJ1-5; D gene unclear. The ends were cut back, 4 bases at V and 4 bases at J, with 14 bases in the middle. Germline V gives CDR1 SNHLY, CDR2 FYNNEI. The CDR3 totals 15 residues. The CDR3 DNA reads TGTGCCAGCAGTGGAGGGAACTACAGAAATCAGCCCCAGCATTTT. This translates into CASSGGNYRNQPQHF.

The chain is built from TRBV9 and TRBJ2-1; D perhaps matches TRBD2 (5 bases). The CDR3 runs to 14 residues. The germline CDR1 and CDR2 sequences are SGDLS and YYNGEE. V was clipped by 0 bases and J by 7 bases, with 11 bases between them. CDR3 loop: CASSVGGSVNEQFF. DNA of the CDR3: TGTGCCAGCAGCGTAGGGGGTAGCGTGAATGAGCAGTTCTTC.

The rearrangement uses TRBV24-1 and TRBJ2-5; D ambiguous. CDR3 length: 15 residues. V was trimmed by 3 bases and J by 4 bases, leaving 14 bases between them. CDR1 and CDR2 from the germline V gene are KGHDR and SFDVKD. The CDR3 loop reads CATSDRTTQRETQYF. CDR3 nucleotide sequence: TGTGCCACCAGTGATCGTACCACCCAGCGAGAGACCCAGTACTTC.

This clone was detected once. This chain links TRBV2 with TRBJ2-7, with D unresolved. Trimming left V 2 bases short and J 3 bases short, with 14 bases between. This CDR3 comprises 15 residues. In germline, CDR1 is SNHLY, CDR2 FYNNEI. The CDR3 bases are TGTGCCAGCAGTGAAAGTTTGGCTCTTGTCTACGAGCAGTACTTC. The encoded protein is CASSESLALVYEQYF.

As to this clone: Mismatch with germline at one junction end may stem from a read error. This chain joins TRBV7-9 and TRBJ2-7, with 8 bases lining up with TRBD1. The CDR3 loop spans 14 amino acids. Germline CDR1 and CDR2: SEHNR and FQNEAQ (reference sequence). The CDR3 region is CASNTGTGSSEQYF. CDR3 coding DNA: TGTGCCAGCAACACCGGGACAGGTTCCTCCGAGCAGTACTTC.

In its sample, this clone was seen once. The rearrangement uses TRBV6-5 and TRBJ2-1, with 7 bases fitting TRBD1. The CDR3 is 12 amino acids. Germline CDR1 and CDR2: MNHEY and SVGAGI. V lost 6 bases to trimming and J lost 10 bases; unmatched junction nucleotides: 6. The CDR3 is CASRLTGDEQFF. The CDR3, as DNA: TGTGCCAGCAGATTAACAGGGGACGAGCAGTTCTTC.